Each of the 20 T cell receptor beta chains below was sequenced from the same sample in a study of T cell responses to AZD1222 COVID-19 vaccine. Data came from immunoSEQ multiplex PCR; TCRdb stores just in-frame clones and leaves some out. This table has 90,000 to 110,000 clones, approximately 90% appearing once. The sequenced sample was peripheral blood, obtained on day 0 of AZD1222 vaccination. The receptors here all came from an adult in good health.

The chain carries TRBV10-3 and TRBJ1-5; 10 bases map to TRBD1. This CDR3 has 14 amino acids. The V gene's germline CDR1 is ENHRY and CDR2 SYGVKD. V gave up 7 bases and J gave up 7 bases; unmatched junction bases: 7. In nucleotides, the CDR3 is TGTGCCATCAACGATGACAGGGGGCTCCAGCCCCAGCATTTT. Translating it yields CAINDDRGLQPQHF.

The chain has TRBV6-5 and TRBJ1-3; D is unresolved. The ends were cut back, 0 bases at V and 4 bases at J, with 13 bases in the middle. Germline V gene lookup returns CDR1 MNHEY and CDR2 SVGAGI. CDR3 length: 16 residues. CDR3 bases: TGTGCCAGCAGTTACTCGCCTAGGGTGGCCGGAAACACCATATATTTT. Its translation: CASSYSPRVAGNTIYF.

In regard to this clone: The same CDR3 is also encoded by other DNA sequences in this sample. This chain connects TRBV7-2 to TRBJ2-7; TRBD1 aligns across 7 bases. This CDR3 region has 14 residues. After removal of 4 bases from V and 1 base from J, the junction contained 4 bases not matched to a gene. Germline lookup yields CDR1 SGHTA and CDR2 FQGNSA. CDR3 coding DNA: TGTGCCAGCAGCTCCCGACAGGGTTCCTACGAGCAGTACTTC. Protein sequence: CASSSRQGSYEQYF.

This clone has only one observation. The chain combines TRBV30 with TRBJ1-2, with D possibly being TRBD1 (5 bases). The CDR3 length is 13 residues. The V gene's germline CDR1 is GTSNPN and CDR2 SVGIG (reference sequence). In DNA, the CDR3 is TGTGCATCGAGAGAGGGGACCGACTATGGCTACACCTTC. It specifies CASREGTDYGYTF.

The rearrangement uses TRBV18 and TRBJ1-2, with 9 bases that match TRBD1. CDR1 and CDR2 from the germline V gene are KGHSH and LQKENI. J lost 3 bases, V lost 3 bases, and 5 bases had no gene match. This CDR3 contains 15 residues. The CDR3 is CASSPGQGQDYGYTF. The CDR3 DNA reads TGTGCCAGCTCACCGGGACAGGGTCAGGACTATGGCTACACCTTC.

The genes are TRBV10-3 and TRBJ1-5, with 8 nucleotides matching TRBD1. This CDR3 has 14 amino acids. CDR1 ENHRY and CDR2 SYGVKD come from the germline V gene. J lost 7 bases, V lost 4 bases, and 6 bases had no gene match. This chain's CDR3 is CAISGAGGGQPQHF. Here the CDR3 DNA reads TGTGCCATCAGTGGGGCAGGGGGCGGGCAGCCCCAGCATTTT.

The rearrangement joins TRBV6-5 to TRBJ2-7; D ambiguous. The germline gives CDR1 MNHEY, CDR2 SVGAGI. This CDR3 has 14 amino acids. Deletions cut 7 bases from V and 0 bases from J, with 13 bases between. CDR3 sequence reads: CASNTLTISYEQYF. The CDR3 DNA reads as TGTGCCAGCAACACCCTTACGATCTCCTACGAGCAGTACTTC.

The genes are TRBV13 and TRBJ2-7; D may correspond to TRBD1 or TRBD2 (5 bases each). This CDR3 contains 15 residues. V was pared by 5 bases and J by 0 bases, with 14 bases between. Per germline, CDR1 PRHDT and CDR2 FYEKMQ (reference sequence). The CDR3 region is CASSARDVSSYEQYF. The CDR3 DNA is TGTGCCAGCAGCGCCCGGGACGTTAGCTCCTACGAGCAGTACTTC.

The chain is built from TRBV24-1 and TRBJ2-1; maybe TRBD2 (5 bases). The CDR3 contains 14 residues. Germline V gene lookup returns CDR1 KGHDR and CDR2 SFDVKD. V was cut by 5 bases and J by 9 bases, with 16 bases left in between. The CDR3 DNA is TGTGCCACCAGTGTTGGGAGTGATTTGGGTGAGCAGTTCTTC. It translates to CATSVGSDLGEQFF.

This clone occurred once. CDR3 nucleotide sequence: TGTGCCATCAGTGAGAAGGACTTGGGGAGTGAAAAACTGTTTTTT. It yields the protein CAISEKDLGSEKLFF. The chain has TRBV10-3 and TRBJ1-4; D is unresolved. The CDR3 runs to 15 residues. Trimming removed 2 bases from V and 7 bases from J, with 14 bases in between. Per germline, CDR1 ENHRY and CDR2 SYGVKD.

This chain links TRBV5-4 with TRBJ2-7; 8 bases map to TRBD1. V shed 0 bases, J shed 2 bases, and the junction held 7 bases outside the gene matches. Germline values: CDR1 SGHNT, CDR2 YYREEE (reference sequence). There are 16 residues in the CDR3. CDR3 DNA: TGTGCCAGCAGCTTGGGACCGGGACAGGAACCCTACGAGCAGTACTTC. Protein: CASSLGPGQEPYEQYF.

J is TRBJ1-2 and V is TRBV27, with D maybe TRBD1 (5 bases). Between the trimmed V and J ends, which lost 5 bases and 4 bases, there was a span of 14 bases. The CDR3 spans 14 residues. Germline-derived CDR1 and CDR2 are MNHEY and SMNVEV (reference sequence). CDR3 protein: CASSLTFGGYGYTF. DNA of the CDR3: TGTGCCAGCAGTCTGACCTTCGGGGGCTATGGCTACACCTTC.

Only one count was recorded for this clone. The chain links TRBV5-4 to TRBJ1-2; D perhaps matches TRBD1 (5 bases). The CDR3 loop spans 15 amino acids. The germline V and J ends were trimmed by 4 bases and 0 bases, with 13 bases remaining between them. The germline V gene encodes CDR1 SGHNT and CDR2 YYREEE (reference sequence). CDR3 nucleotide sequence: TGTGCCAGCAGCCTGACCCTGGGGCCTAACTATGGCTACACCTTC. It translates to CASSLTLGPNYGYTF. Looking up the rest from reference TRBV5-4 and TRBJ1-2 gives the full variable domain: ETGVTQSPTHLIKTRGQQVTLRCSSQSGHNTVSWYQQALGQGPQFIFQYYREEENGRGNFPPRFSGLQFPNYSSELNVNALELDDSALYLCASSLTLGPNYGYTFGSGTRLTVV.

The CDR3 sequence: CASSLGRDGYGYTF. As DNA, the CDR3 is TGTGCCAGCAGCTTAGGAAGGGACGGCTATGGCTACACCTTC. The chain recombines TRBV13 with TRBJ1-2; D perhaps matches TRBD1 (5 bases). Trimming cost V 0 bases and J 4 bases, with 9 bases left between them. Looked up from germline, CDR1 is PRHDT and CDR2 is FYEKMQ (reference sequence). The CDR3 totals 14 residues.

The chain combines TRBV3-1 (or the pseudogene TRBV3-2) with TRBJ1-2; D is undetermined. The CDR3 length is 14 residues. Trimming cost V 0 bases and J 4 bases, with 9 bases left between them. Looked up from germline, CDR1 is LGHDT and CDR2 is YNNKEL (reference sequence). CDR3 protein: CASSQDNFVYGYTF. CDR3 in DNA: TGTGCCAGCAGCCAAGATAATTTCGTCTATGGCTACACCTTC.

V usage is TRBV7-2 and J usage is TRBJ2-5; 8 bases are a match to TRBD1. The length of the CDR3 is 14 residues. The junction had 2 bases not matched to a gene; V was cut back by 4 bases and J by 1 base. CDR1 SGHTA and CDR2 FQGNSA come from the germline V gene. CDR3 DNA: TGTGCCAGCAGCTGGGACAGGATCCAAGAGACCCAGTACTTC. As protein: CASSWDRIQETQYF.

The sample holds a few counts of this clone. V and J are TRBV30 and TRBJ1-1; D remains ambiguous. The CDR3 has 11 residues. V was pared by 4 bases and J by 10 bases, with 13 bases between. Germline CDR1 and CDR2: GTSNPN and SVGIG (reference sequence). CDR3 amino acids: CAWKDLGRAFF. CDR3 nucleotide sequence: TGTGCCTGGAAAGATTTGGGGAGAGCTTTCTTT.

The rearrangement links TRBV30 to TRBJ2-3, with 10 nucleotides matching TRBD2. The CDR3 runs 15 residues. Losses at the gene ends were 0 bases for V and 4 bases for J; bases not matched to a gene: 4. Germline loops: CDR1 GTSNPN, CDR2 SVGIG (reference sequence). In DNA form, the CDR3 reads TGTGCCTGGAGTGTCGGGACTAGCGCCGCAGATACGCAGTATTTT. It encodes CAWSVGTSAADTQYF.

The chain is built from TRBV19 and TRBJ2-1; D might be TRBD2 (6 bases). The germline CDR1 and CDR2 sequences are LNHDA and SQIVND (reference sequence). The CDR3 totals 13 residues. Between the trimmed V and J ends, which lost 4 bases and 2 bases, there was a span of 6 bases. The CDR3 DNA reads TGTGCCAGTAGTAGACTAGCCTACAATGAGCAGTTCTTC. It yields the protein CASSRLAYNEQFF.

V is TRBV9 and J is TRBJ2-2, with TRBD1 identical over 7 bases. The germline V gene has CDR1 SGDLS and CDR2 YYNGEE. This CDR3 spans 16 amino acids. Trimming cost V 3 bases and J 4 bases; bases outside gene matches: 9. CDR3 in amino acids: CASSALLQGVTGELFF. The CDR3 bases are TGTGCCAGCAGCGCCTTACTCCAGGGGGTCACCGGGGAGCTGTTTTTT.